The 18 T cell receptor beta chains reported below all come from one sample, sequenced in a study of T-cell memory formation after mild COVID-19. In TCRdb, the 5' RACE reads were re-called with MiXCR into one record per CDR3 protein. The sample lists around 100,000 distinct CDR3 sequences, over 8.5% occurring once. The sequencing input was PBMCs or a T cell subset sorted from them (not recorded which). The receptor set was obtained from a man aged 18 to 35 who had mild COVID-19 (a few samples of this study predate the infection). Cell type and time point are not known.

V and J are TRBV5-1 and TRBJ2-1; maybe TRBD2 (5 bases). Germline V lookup: CDR1 SGHRS, CDR2 YFSETQ. The CDR3 spans 14 residues. V was trimmed by 1 base and J by 4 bases, leaving 9 bases between them. The DNA for the CDR3 is TGCGCCAGCAGCTTGTCAAGAGGGTACAATGAGCAGTTCTTC. Protein: CASSLSRGYNEQFF.

This clonotype has a single count. CDR3 nucleotides: TGTGCCAGCAGCCGAGTAGCGGGAGAGGGCAATGAGCAGTTCTTC. Translation gives CASSRVAGEGNEQFF. The rearrangement uses TRBV11-2 and TRBJ2-1; 9 nucleotides agree with TRBD2. Per germline, CDR1 SGHAT and CDR2 FQNNGV. There are 15 residues in the CDR3. J was trimmed by 6 bases and V by 5 bases; bases with no gene match: 8.

V and J are TRBV27 and TRBJ2-7; D remains ambiguous. Trimming took off 5 bases at V and 0 bases at J, with 8 bases between the two ends. The CDR3 spans 13 residues. Germline V lookup: CDR1 MNHEY, CDR2 SMNVEV (reference sequence). The CDR3 loop is CASSISSSYEQYF. CDR3 nucleotides: TGTGCCAGCAGTATCTCCAGCTCCTACGAGCAGTACTTC.

This clonotype was observed a handful of times. The chain couples TRBV6-2 or TRBV6-3 to TRBJ1-5; possibly TRBD1 for D (6 bases). The V gene lost 6 bases and the J gene lost 6 bases, with 12 bases spanning the gap. The CDR3 has 13 amino acids. Per the germline V gene, CDR1 is MNHEY and CDR2 is SVGEGT. In DNA, the CDR3 is TGTGCCAGCAGCGAGGACAGAGGTCAGCCCCAGCATTTT. Translating gives CASSEDRGQPQHF.

This clonotype came up a few times. The V and J genes are TRBV7-9 and TRBJ2-7, with D unresolved. V was clipped by 6 bases and J by 2 bases, with 8 bases between them. The CDR3 is made up of 12 amino acids. The V gene's germline CDR1 is SEHNR and CDR2 FQNEAQ (reference sequence). The CDR3 DNA is TGTGCCAGCAGTGTGGTCCCCTACGAGCAGTACGTC. It translates to CASSVVPYEQYV.

The rearrangement links TRBV7-9 to TRBJ1-5; D is unresolved. Between the trimmed V and J ends, which lost 0 bases and 2 bases, there was a span of 8 bases. The germline gives CDR1 SEHNR, CDR2 FQNEAQ (reference sequence). The CDR3 loop spans 15 amino acids. CDR3: CASSLAGSGNQPQHF. DNA for the CDR3: TGTGCCAGCAGCTTAGCAGGGTCGGGCAATCAGCCCCAGCATTTT.

This clonotype was recorded many times. This chain uses TRBV5-6 with TRBJ2-3; D remains unclear. The CDR3 has 18 residues. Germline V lookup: CDR1 SGHDT, CDR2 YYEEEE. V shed 2 bases and J shed 5 bases, with 24 bases lying between them. The CDR3 loop is CASSFTFVGPTVGDTQYF. The CDR3 region has the DNA TGTGCCAGCAGCTTTACGTTCGTAGGGCCAACGGTGGGAGATACGCAGTATTTT.

The chain couples TRBV7-9 to TRBJ1-2; 7 nucleotides match TRBD1. V dropped 1 base and J dropped 0; count of bases not matched to a gene: 8. The CDR3 contains 17 residues. Germline V gene sequence: CDR1 SEHNR, CDR2 FQNEAQ (reference sequence). The CDR3 sequence: CASSLDGQELSNYGYTF. In DNA form, the CDR3 reads TGTGCCAGCAGCTTAGACGGACAGGAATTGTCTAACTATGGCTACACCTTC. Full variable domain (remainder filled in from reference TRBV7-9 and TRBJ1-2): DTGVSQNPRHKITKRGQNVTFRCDPISEHNRLYWYRQTLGQGPEFLTYFQNEAQLEKSRLLSDRFSAERPKGSFSTLEIQRTEQGDSAMYLCASSLDGQELSNYGYTFGSGTRLTVV.

This rearrangement joins TRBV21-1 to TRBJ2-7; TRBD1 is the table's D call, not checked against the DNA. TRBV21-1 constitutes a pseudogene. The CDR3 consists of 12 residues. CDR3 bases: TGTGCCAGCAGCGCCGACAGGGGGCCCACGTACGTC. Translation: CASSADRGPTYV.

There are a few counts of this clonotype. This rearrangement joins TRBV4-1 to TRBJ1-5, with TRBD1 identical over 12 bases. Germline CDR1 and CDR2: MGHRA and YSYEKL. Germline trimming cut 1 base from V and 7 bases from J; bases unmatched to any gene: 11. CDR3 size: 18 residues. The CDR3 DNA follows: TGCGCCAGCAGCCAAGGAGGTGGGGGGACAGGGGGCTGGCAGCCCCAGCATTTT. Its protein is CASSQGGGGTGGWQPQHF.

Only a few counts were recorded for this clonotype. The germline gene is not matched at one end of the junction; a read error may be the cause. The rearrangement joins TRBV12-3 or TRBV12-4 to TRBJ2-3; 9 nucleotides align to TRBD2. CDR3 length: 13 amino acids. The CDR3 DNA reads as TGTGCCAGCAACCATTTAGCGGGGGAGAGCTCGAATTTT. Amino acids: CASNHLAGESSNF.

This chain links TRBV5-1 with TRBJ2-7, with 10 bases aligning to TRBD1. Germline loops: CDR1 SGHRS, CDR2 YFSETQ. The CDR3 totals 14 residues. V shed 4 bases and J 4 bases; nucleotides not matched to a gene: 5. CDR3 sequence reads: CASSPRQGAYEQYF. The CDR3, as DNA: TGCGCCAGCAGCCCCCGACAGGGGGCGTACGAGCAGTACTTC.

This rearrangement joins TRBV27 to TRBJ2-3, with D perhaps TRBD1 (5 bases). The germline V and J ends were trimmed by 1 base and 5 bases, with 13 bases remaining between them. The V gene's germline CDR1 is MNHEY and CDR2 SMNVEV (reference sequence). The CDR3 runs 15 residues. The CDR3 sequence: CASSLFFTGKDTQYF. The CDR3 nucleotides read TGTGCCAGCAGTTTATTCTTTACAGGAAAAGATACGCAGTATTTT.

The chain employs TRBV4-1 and TRBJ1-1; D is ambiguous. This CDR3 contains 16 residues. The germline V gene encodes CDR1 MGHRA and CDR2 YSYEKL. Trimming pared 1 base from V and 2 bases from J, leaving 14 bases between. CDR3 sequence: CASSQVGLGSNTEAFF. The CDR3 nucleotides read TGCGCCAGCAGCCAAGTTGGGCTAGGGTCTAACACTGAAGCTTTCTTT.

The V and J genes are TRBV3-1 and TRBJ2-7; D possibly corresponds to TRBD1 (5 bases). CDR3 length: 16 residues. Trimming shortened V by 0 bases and J by 2 bases, and 14 bases separated the two germline ends. CDR1 and CDR2 from the germline V gene are LGHDT and YNNKEL (reference sequence). The CDR3 DNA is TGTGCCAGCAGCCAAGAAGGGGCCGCCCTTGCCTACGAGCAGTACTTC. Protein sequence: CASSQEGAALAYEQYF.

V is TRBV7-8 and J is TRBJ2-1, with D possibly matching TRBD2 (6 bases). The CDR3 covers 16 residues. V gave up 3 bases and J gave up 5 bases, with 17 bases separating them. Looked up from germline, CDR1 is SGHVS and CDR2 is FQNEAQ. The DNA of the CDR3 is TGTGCCAGCAGCTTGCTTCTGGGGACTCCTAACAATGAGCAGTTCTTC. It translates to CASSLLLGTPNNEQFF.

This clonotype came up a few times. This rearrangement joins TRBV5-5 to TRBJ2-7, with TRBD2 as a possible D gene (6 bases). Trimming stripped 4 bases from V and 4 bases from J, with 21 bases between. The CDR3 spans 16 residues. CDR1 is SGHKS and CDR2 is YYEKEE in the germline V gene (reference sequence). CDR3 nucleotides: TGTGCCAGCAGCCAACGCGAGGGGCCCGCGGGGTACGAGCAGTACTTC. It is translated as CASSQREGPAGYEQYF.

This clonotype was counted between two and nine times. V and J are TRBV6-2 or TRBV6-3 and TRBJ2-7; D may be TRBD1 or TRBD2 (5 bases each). V lost 8 bases, J lost 2 bases, and 13 bases lay in between. The CDR3 has 13 residues. The germline V gene encodes CDR1 MNHEY and CDR2 SVGEGT. CDR3 in amino acids: CASGRGWPYEQYF. The DNA of the CDR3 is TGTGCCAGCGGCCGGGGCTGGCCCTACGAGCAGTACTTC.